The 27 T cell receptor beta chains below were found in one sample sequenced in a study of blood T cell repertoires in COVID-19. Some clones are missing from TCRdb's copy, which holds only in-frame ones; the method was immunoSEQ multiplex PCR. Of roughly 290,000 clones in the sample, approximately 91% were seen once. The specimen was PBMCs or T cells enriched from blood (not recorded which). The receptors were gathered from a woman in her forties who had recovered from COVID-19.

A note on this clone: The same CDR3 also results from other DNA sequences found in this sample. The V gene is TRBV5-1, the J gene TRBJ2-3; no reliable D call. V lost 0 bases and J 4 bases, leaving 9 bases between the germline ends. This CDR3 is 14 amino acids long. CDR1 is SGHRS, CDR2 YFSETQ, per germline. The CDR3 loop is CASSLERVADTQYF. In DNA form, the CDR3 reads TGCGCCAGCAGCTTGGAGAGAGTTGCAGATACGCAGTATTTT.

The chain employs TRBV7-2 and TRBJ1-6; unclear D gene. Trimming shortened V by 2 bases and J by 3 bases, and 14 bases separated the two germline ends. The CDR3 sequence is 17 residues long. In germline, CDR1 is SGHTA, CDR2 FQGNSA. CDR3 bases: TGTGCCAGCAGCTTAAATTCAGGTCCGCTCTATAATTCACCCCTCCACTTT. The encoded protein is CASSLNSGPLYNSPLHF.

About this clone: The junction does not match germline at one end; this may be a read error. The rearrangement uses TRBV7-2 and TRBJ1-4; TRBD1 agrees at 8 bases. In germline, CDR1 is SGHTA, CDR2 FQGNSA. There are 16 residues in the CDR3. CDR3 in amino acids: CSSSPQGAATNEKLFF. CDR3 DNA sequence: TGTTCCAGCAGCCCCCAGGGGGCTGCAACTAATGAAAAACTGTTTTTT.

This chain joins TRBV5-4 and TRBJ1-4; D is possibly TRBD1 (5 bases). The ends were cut back, 3 bases at V and 4 bases at J, with 13 bases in the middle. The CDR3 has 15 amino acids. Germline values: CDR1 SGHNT, CDR2 YYREEE (reference sequence). The CDR3 DNA follows: TGTGCCAGCAGCTCCCAGGGTGCCGTTAATGAAAAACTGTTTTTT. Translating gives CASSSQGAVNEKLFF.

The rearrangement joins TRBV6-2 or TRBV6-3 to TRBJ2-7; D may be TRBD1 (5 bases). Trimming removed 6 bases at V and 0 bases at J, with 12 bases between. Per germline, CDR1 MNHEY and CDR2 SVGEGT. The CDR3 covers 14 residues. CDR3 loop: CASSATESSYEQYF. The CDR3 nucleotides read TGTGCCAGCAGCGCGACAGAGAGCTCCTACGAGCAGTACTTC.

The V call is TRBV5-1, the J call TRBJ2-5; TRBD1 matches 9 bases. Germline V gene data show CDR1 as SGHRS and CDR2 as YFSETQ. The CDR3 loop spans 15 amino acids. The junction had 9 bases not matched to a gene; V was cut back by 4 bases and J by 5 bases. CDR3 bases: TGCGCCAGCAGCATCCGGGACAGGGCCGTTGAGACCCAGTACTTC. Residues: CASSIRDRAVETQYF.

The sample holds a few counts of this clone. The J gene is TRBJ2-1, the V gene TRBV4-3; 11 positions match TRBD2. In germline, CDR1 is LGHNA, CDR2 YSLEER. V was pared by 0 bases and J by 8 bases, with 6 bases of the junction left unmatched. The CDR3 has 16 amino acids. CDR3 residues: CASSQDLAGGGDEQFF. The CDR3 DNA reads as TGCGCCAGCAGCCAAGATCTAGCGGGAGGAGGGGATGAGCAGTTCTTC.

This clone was seen only once. This sequence joins TRBV5-1 and TRBJ2-5, with TRBD1 matching 9 bases. CDR3 length: 13 amino acids. From germline, CDR1 is SGHRS and CDR2 YFSETQ. V was pared by 8 bases and J by 2 bases, with 4 bases of the junction left unmatched. Here the CDR3 reads CARDRGIQETQYF. The CDR3 region has the DNA TGCGCCAGAGACAGGGGGATTCAAGAGACCCAGTACTTC. Full variable domain (rest looked up from reference TRBV5-1 and TRBJ2-5): KAGVTQTPRYLIKTRGQQVTLSCSPISGHRSVSWYQQTPGQGLQFLFEYFSETQRNKGNFPGRFSGRQFSNSRSEMNVSTLELGDSALYLCARDRGIQETQYFGPGTRLLVL.

The rearrangement joins TRBV4-1 to TRBJ2-6, with a possible D match to TRBD2 (5 bases). The V and J ends lost 4 bases and 0 bases respectively, with 13 bases between them. Germline assignment: CDR1 MGHRA and CDR2 YSYEKL. The CDR3 runs to 17 residues. The CDR3 DNA sequence: TGCGCCAGCAGCCGCCGCTCGAGGGACTCTGGGGCCAACGTCCTGACTTTC. Translating gives CASSRRSRDSGANVLTF.

The CDR3 bases are TGCGCCAGCAGCATAAGGGCAGGGGACACTGAAGCTTTCTTT. This gives the protein CASSIRAGDTEAFF. The chain has TRBV5-1 and TRBJ1-1; a possible D gene is TRBD1 (6 bases). CDR3 length: 14 amino acids. Deletions cut 4 bases from V and 3 bases from J, with 13 bases between. Germline CDR1 is SGHRS and CDR2 is YFSETQ. Filled out from reference TRBV5-1 and TRBJ1-1, the complete variable domain reads KAGVTQTPRYLIKTRGQQVTLSCSPISGHRSVSWYQQTPGQGLQFLFEYFSETQRNKGNFPGRFSGRQFSNSRSEMNVSTLELGDSALYLCASSIRAGDTEAFFGQGTRLTVV.

V usage is TRBV9 and J usage is TRBJ1-2, with 9 bases lining up with TRBD1. CDR3 length: 15 residues. J lost 4 bases, V lost 0 bases, and 4 bases had no gene match. Germline CDR1 reads SGDLS; CDR2 reads YYNGEE. CDR3 loop: CASSVGTGVVYGYTF. CDR3 bases: TGTGCCAGCAGCGTAGGGACAGGGGTGGTCTATGGCTACACCTTC.

The chain recombines TRBV9 with TRBJ1-1; 8 nucleotides match TRBD1. Germline CDR1 is SGDLS and CDR2 is YYNGEE. The CDR3 length is 15 residues. J gave up 4 bases and V 4 bases, and 9 bases lay outside the gene matches. For the CDR3, the DNA is TGTGCCAGCAGCCCGATGGGACAGGCGGGCACTGAAGCTTTCTTT. It encodes CASSPMGQAGTEAFF.

The chain joins TRBV11-2 to TRBJ1-4; TRBD1 is a possible D gene (5 bases). The V end lost 5 bases, the J end lost 7 bases, and 14 bases lay between the germline ends. The germline CDR1 and CDR2 sequences are SGHAT and FQNNGV. This CDR3 is built from 14 residues. CDR3 coding DNA: TGTGCCAGCAGCCACGGGCAGGGTGGTGAAAAACTGTTTTTT. Amino acids: CASSHGQGGEKLFF.

The chain has TRBV9 and TRBJ2-2; a weak D match, TRBD1 (5 bases). Germline CDR1 and CDR2: SGDLS and YYNGEE. This CDR3 is 17 amino acids long. V lost 0 bases and J 6 bases, leaving 18 bases between the germline ends. DNA of the CDR3: TGTGCCAGCAGCGTAGATCCTGACAGTCAAGTGGCCGGGGAGCTGTTTTTT. Translated, it gives CASSVDPDSQVAGELFF.

This rearrangement joins TRBV5-1 to TRBJ2-7; possibly TRBD2 for D (5 bases). This CDR3 has 15 amino acids. Per germline, CDR1 SGHRS and CDR2 YFSETQ. With 0 bases removed from V and 6 bases from J, the gap between germline ends came to 16 bases. CDR3 loop: CASSLEPDSYREQYF. The CDR3, as DNA: TGCGCCAGCAGCTTGGAACCGGACTCCTATCGCGAGCAGTACTTC.

The chain combines TRBV9 with TRBJ2-1, with TRBD2 matching over 8 bases. The CDR3 is 15 residues long. Trimming removed 4 bases from V and 4 bases from J; junction bases left unmatched: 7. Germline V gene data show CDR1 as SGDLS and CDR2 as YYNGEE. The CDR3 spells CASSPRLARYNEQFF. Written as DNA, the CDR3 is TGTGCCAGCAGCCCCCGACTAGCGCGATACAATGAGCAGTTCTTC.

V usage is TRBV15 and J usage is TRBJ2-3, with 7 bases fitting TRBD1. Germline V gene sequence: CDR1 LNHNV, CDR2 YYDKDF (reference sequence). V lost 1 base, J lost 2 bases, and 3 bases stayed unmatched. This CDR3 is built from 15 residues. CDR3 DNA: TGTGCCACCAGCAGAGGGGACAGTAACACAGATACGCAGTATTTT. Translating gives CATSRGDSNTDTQYF.

The chain is built from TRBV2 and TRBJ1-5; tentatively, D is TRBD1 (5 bases). Per germline, CDR1 SNHLY and CDR2 FYNNEI. The length of the CDR3 is 14 residues. Trimming cost V 7 bases and J 4 bases, with 14 bases left between them. This CDR3 reads CASKFLGPNQPQHF. CDR3 in DNA: TGTGCCAGCAAGTTCTTGGGGCCTAATCAGCCCCAGCATTTT.

This sequence joins TRBV3-1 (or the pseudogene TRBV3-2) and TRBJ2-2; D is perhaps TRBD1 (6 bases). Trimming stripped 4 bases from V and 7 bases from J, with 7 bases between. Germline CDR1 reads LGHDT; CDR2 reads YNNKEL (reference sequence). The CDR3 is 12 amino acids. CDR3 in DNA: TGTGCCAGCAGCCCGGACAGCGGGGAGCTGTTTTTT. This gives the protein CASSPDSGELFF.

The chain is built from TRBV25-1 and TRBJ1-1; the D gene is possibly TRBD1 (5 bases). Germline V CDR1 and CDR2: MGHDK, SYGVNS. This CDR3 is built from 13 residues. The germline V and J ends were trimmed by 6 bases and 6 bases, with 14 bases remaining between them. The CDR3, as DNA: TGTGCCAGCAGCAGAGCGGGGGACGCTGAAGCTTTCTTT. Amino acid sequence: CASSRAGDAEAFF.

This chain uses TRBV4-2 with TRBJ1-3; D is unresolved. CDR1 is LGHNA and CDR2 is YNFKEQ in the germline V gene. Trimming cost V 0 bases and J 4 bases, with 13 bases left between them. This CDR3 has 16 amino acids. The CDR3 DNA reads TGTGCCAGCAGCCAAGAGAAGGGTCGGGAGGGAAACACCATATATTTT. Its protein product is CASSQEKGREGNTIYF.

The chain employs TRBV29-1 and TRBJ1-2, with 11 bases aligning to TRBD1. Germline CDR1 reads SQVTM; CDR2 reads ANQGSEA. After removal of 4 bases from V and 7 bases from J, the junction contained 5 bases not matched to a gene. This CDR3 spans 13 amino acids. For the CDR3, the DNA is TGCAGCGTTGTCGGGACAGGGGGAAGTGGCTACACCTTC. Residues: CSVVGTGGSGYTF. The entire variable domain, with the rest obtained from reference TRBV29-1 and TRBJ1-2, is as follows: SAVISQKPSRDICQRGTSLTIQCQVDSQVTMMFWYRQQPGQSLTLIATANQGSEATYESGFVIDKFPISRPNLTFSTLTVSNMSPEDSSIYLCSVVGTGGSGYTFGSGTRLTVV.

J is TRBJ1-2 and V is TRBV5-8; D may be TRBD1 (6 bases). The V end lost 0 bases, the J end lost 0 bases, and 9 bases lay between the germline ends. The V gene's germline CDR1 is SGHTS and CDR2 YDEGEE. The CDR3 has 15 amino acids. The CDR3, as DNA: TGTGCCAGCAGCTTGGTTAAGGGGGCTAACTATGGCTACACCTTC. As protein: CASSLVKGANYGYTF.

The chain uses TRBV7-3 and TRBJ1-4, with D maybe TRBD1 (6 bases). V was pared by 2 bases and J by 11 bases, with 12 bases between. The CDR3 extends over 13 amino acids. Germline assignment: CDR1 SGHTA and CDR2 FQGTGA. The CDR3 sequence: CASSLYSGAKLFF. Here the CDR3 DNA reads TGTGCCAGCAGCTTATACTCAGGGGCGAAACTGTTTTTT. Full variable domain (outside the CDR3, taken from reference TRBV7-3 and TRBJ1-4): GAGVSQTPSNKVTEKGKYVELRCDPISGHTALYWYRQSLGQGPEFLIYFQGTGAADDSGLPNDRFFAVRPEGSVSTLKIQRTERGDSAVYLCASSLYSGAKLFFGSGTQLSVL.

The table lists this clone with a count of one. J is TRBJ1-1 and V is TRBV20-1; 9 bases fit TRBD1. Trimming at V came to 5 bases and at J to 11 bases, leaving 6 bases not matched to a gene. The CDR3 totals 11 residues. Germline V gene lookup returns CDR1 DFQATT and CDR2 SNEGSKA (reference sequence). CDR3: CSAAQGAKAFF. The DNA for the CDR3 is TGCAGTGCTGCACAGGGGGCAAAGGCTTTCTTT.

The chain joins TRBV5-1 to TRBJ1-2; D may be TRBD1 (5 bases). Germline V gives CDR1 SGHRS, CDR2 YFSETQ. The CDR3 runs to 14 residues. Trimming shortened V by 4 bases and J by 5 bases, and 15 bases separated the two germline ends. The CDR3 DNA follows: TGCGCCAGCAGCCGGGGGGTAGAGGGGTATGGCTACACCTTC. This codes for CASSRGVEGYGYTF.

V gene TRBV28 combines with J gene TRBJ1-5, with D unresolved. Germline values: CDR1 MDHEN, CDR2 SYDVKM. The CDR3 has 14 amino acids. V shed 5 bases and J shed 2 bases, with 10 bases lying between them. The CDR3 coding sequence is TGTGCCAGCAGTCCGCCTATCGGCAATCAGCCCCAGCATTTT. This sequence encodes CASSPPIGNQPQHF.